The sequence of this TCR beta chain was determined in a study of blood T cell repertoires in COVID-19 (dated by TCRdb to the early 2020s). In terms of the full investigation: Samples from collaborators originated in the United States, Italy and Spain and spanned both the acute and convalescent phases of COVID-19. The material from the prospective study consisted of cDNA or gDNA derived from T cells, B-cell-depleted T cells, or PBMCs. Deeply sampled blood TCRbeta repertoires from subjects exposed to, actively infected with, or recovered from COVID-19 were included in the dataset. The repertoires were made available in a free public database intended to serve as a resource for research on the immune response to SARS-CoV-2. The samples were drawn from the first 160 participants of the ongoing ImmuneRACE study and from over 950 subjects provided by 6 global collaborators. Sample metadata almost always included a de-identified subject ID, COVID-19 status, age in years and sex. Where available, HLA class I and class II types were taken from metadata supplied by the sample provider and were not determined by assay-based typing.

Paper-wide results and their limitations: The quantity of clinical and demographic metadata differed by source and by participant and was supplied without curation.

CDR1 and CDR2 were assigned from the germline V gene (reference sequence) as SEHNR and FQNEAQ. A distance of 17 bases separates the germline ends of V and J, which lose 5 bases and 3 bases respectively. Including the terminal cysteine and phenylalanine, the CDR3 comprises 15 residues. Only CDR3 DNA remains: 45 bases, in frame from the first base. Participants in the prospective study were enrolled through a virtual design, were aged 18 to 89 years, and lived in 20 to 30 United States geographic areas. To assign participants to cohorts, the prospective study relied on clinical history that participants themselves reported in a screening survey and a study questionnaire. For ImmuneRACE Cohort 3, a participant was defined as recovered based on two consecutive negative NP/OP PCR tests, clearance by a healthcare professional, or resolution of symptoms. Mobile phlebotomists in the prospective study collected whole blood, serum and a nasopharyngeal or oropharyngeal swab from every participant. Participants in the prospective study had the option to provide additional blood draws and questionnaires over an approximately 2-month period. Before DNA extraction, blood samples from the prospective study were shipped at room temperature or frozen.

The immunoSEQ Assay, a bias-controlled multiplex PCR, was used to amplify TCRbeta CDR3 regions from genomic DNA. The original methods were these. The number of nucleated cells in each sample was estimated from the amplification of reference gene primers within the assay. Sequence reads were collapsed and filtered to measure the absolute abundance of every unique TCRbeta CDR3 rearrangement. For each sample, productive Simpson clonality was calculated as the square root of Simpson's diversity index across productive rearrangements. Here the immuneACCESS table is served through TCRdb, limited to in-frame sequences with V and J called. Missing clones are a known gap in these copies; in checked studies unresolved V genes cover under half, and the rest lacks a known reason. The DNA was the basis for D and trimming; V, J and clone size are from that table. The table for this sample lists about 150,000 clones; about 80% of them were counted only once. In total, the top ten clones hold approximately 6% of the sample.

About this clone: Its antigen is still unknown. No much larger clonotype is one base removed from it; base qualities were not supplied.

In this chain, TRBV7-9 is recombined with TRBJ2-7; the D gene is possibly TRBD1, with 6 bases matching. Sequenced sample: PBMCs or T cells enriched from blood (not recorded which). The sequence came from a woman aged 50 to 60 who had recovered from COVID-19. The CDR3 in this case is CASSNYRVLSYEQYF. The sequenced DNA is TGTGCCAGCAGCAATTACAGGGTTTTAAGCTACGAGCAGTACTTC. The variable domain in full, with residues beyond the CDR3 obtained from the reference TRBV7-9 and TRBJ2-7 genes, is DTGVSQNPRHKITKRGQNVTFRCDPISEHNRLYWYRQTLGQGPEFLTYFQNEAQLEKSRLLSDRFSAERPKGSFSTLEIQRTEQGDSAMYLCASSNYRVLSYEQYFGPGTRLTVT.